A selection of T cell receptor beta chains follows, all from one sample in a study of T cells expressing NK-cell markers. TCRdb reprocessed the 5' RACE reads and reports one entry per CDR3 protein, with no DNA. Its table lists roughly 390,000 distinct CDR3 sequences. Sample: blood T cells: a sorted CD56 or NKG2C T cell subset, CD4+ or CD8+ T cells, or bulk PBMC T cells (not recorded which). Every receptor here comes from a man aged 18-75 years in good health. Each CDR3 is given with its conserved first and last residue. Fields, in order: CDR3 protein, V gene, clone size, J gene. Only part of the rows carry a size: once, few, many, or a class if the clone is expanded.

cdr3_aa: CASSNSGGLNTGELFF; v_call: TRBV7-3; clone_size: .; j_call: TRBJ2-2
cdr3_aa: CASSEEQGGRSPLHF; v_call: TRBV2; clone_size: .; j_call: TRBJ1-6
cdr3_aa: CATQIETGGFSNIQYF; v_call: TRBV15; clone_size: .; j_call: TRBJ2-4
cdr3_aa: CASSLGVRRTDTQYF; v_call: TRBV28; clone_size: .; j_call: TRBJ2-3
cdr3_aa: CATSDPSRDGPQYF; v_call: TRBV24-1; clone_size: .; j_call: TRBJ2-7
cdr3_aa: CASIVLTPGQGLFHYGYTF; v_call: TRBV6-2/TRBV6-3; clone_size: .; j_call: TRBJ1-2
cdr3_aa: CASSFYGTANTEAFF; v_call: TRBV27; clone_size: .; j_call: TRBJ1-1
cdr3_aa: CSAKFLLEGEQYF; v_call: TRBV20-1; clone_size: .; j_call: TRBJ2-7
cdr3_aa: CASSYERDDLRYTF; v_call: TRBV6-5; clone_size: .; j_call: TRBJ1-2
cdr3_aa: CASSYGVTIRPEAFF; v_call: TRBV3-1; clone_size: .; j_call: TRBJ1-1
cdr3_aa: CAISESEAGVTGYTF; v_call: TRBV10-3; clone_size: .; j_call: TRBJ1-2
cdr3_aa: CASSLTWDSGNTIYF; v_call: TRBV12-3/TRBV12-4; clone_size: .; j_call: TRBJ1-3
cdr3_aa: CASTKQKGSYEQYF; v_call: TRBV2; clone_size: .; j_call: TRBJ2-7
cdr3_aa: CASSLVQGGREQYF; v_call: TRBV5-1; clone_size: .; j_call: TRBJ2-7
cdr3_aa: CASSPGQYGNEQFF; v_call: TRBV18; clone_size: .; j_call: TRBJ2-1
cdr3_aa: CASSLLRDRWNEQFF; v_call: TRBV7-8; clone_size: .; j_call: TRBJ2-1
cdr3_aa: CASSVGLALYEQFF; v_call: TRBV9; clone_size: .; j_call: TRBJ2-1
cdr3_aa: CASSPQKAKNTEAFF; v_call: TRBV11-2; clone_size: .; j_call: TRBJ1-1
cdr3_aa: CASSLDGAAVAGQHF; v_call: TRBV12-3/TRBV12-4; clone_size: medium-sized; j_call: TRBJ1-5
cdr3_aa: CASSQEGKGVETQYF; v_call: TRBV4-2; clone_size: .; j_call: TRBJ2-5
cdr3_aa: CASSASGLPAFEQYF; v_call: TRBV7-9; clone_size: .; j_call: TRBJ2-7
cdr3_aa: CSAWDRGRNQPQHF; v_call: TRBV20-1; clone_size: .; j_call: TRBJ1-5
cdr3_aa: CSATSGGEYQETQYF; v_call: TRBV20-1; clone_size: .; j_call: TRBJ2-5
cdr3_aa: CASSLRQGAGNTEAFF; v_call: TRBV12-3/TRBV12-4; clone_size: .; j_call: TRBJ1-1
cdr3_aa: CSAGLAGGGYEQYF; v_call: TRBV20-1; clone_size: .; j_call: TRBJ2-7
cdr3_aa: CATSDSRTNQPQHF; v_call: TRBV24-1; clone_size: .; j_call: TRBJ1-5
cdr3_aa: CASARILGLDHNEQFF; v_call: TRBV11-2; clone_size: .; j_call: TRBJ2-1
cdr3_aa: CASTGAWGAFF; v_call: TRBV28; clone_size: .; j_call: TRBJ1-1
cdr3_aa: CSATTNEKLFF; v_call: TRBV20-1; clone_size: .; j_call: TRBJ1-4
cdr3_aa: CASSSGWVRFQETQYF; v_call: TRBV5-6; clone_size: .; j_call: TRBJ2-5
cdr3_aa: CASSLCRLAGVSYEQYF; v_call: TRBV13; clone_size: .; j_call: TRBJ2-7
cdr3_aa: CASGSAYTGRSSYNEQFF; v_call: TRBV12-5; clone_size: .; j_call: TRBJ2-1
cdr3_aa: CASSLADGTGDPYEQYF; v_call: TRBV5-1; clone_size: .; j_call: TRBJ2-7
cdr3_aa: CASSDLAGGPDTQYF; v_call: TRBV6-4; clone_size: .; j_call: TRBJ2-3
cdr3_aa: CASSPTKQGAREQYF; v_call: TRBV5-1; clone_size: .; j_call: TRBJ2-7
cdr3_aa: CSVSGRGKQETQYF; v_call: TRBV29-1; clone_size: .; j_call: TRBJ2-5
cdr3_aa: CSGGKARGWETQYF; v_call: TRBV29-1; clone_size: .; j_call: TRBJ2-5
cdr3_aa: CAIGREPETQYF; v_call: TRBV10-3; clone_size: .; j_call: TRBJ2-5
cdr3_aa: CASSSGQRRTDTQYF; v_call: TRBV5-5; clone_size: .; j_call: TRBJ2-3
cdr3_aa: CASSLYGQGSGTEAFF; v_call: TRBV7-9; clone_size: .; j_call: TRBJ1-1
cdr3_aa: CASSQETGGNSPLHF; v_call: TRBV4-2; clone_size: .; j_call: TRBJ1-6
cdr3_aa: CASSPRGQGGGYGYTF; v_call: TRBV11-2; clone_size: .; j_call: TRBJ1-2
cdr3_aa: CSGLGQGGIYNEQFF; v_call: TRBV29-1; clone_size: .; j_call: TRBJ2-1
cdr3_aa: CASSTSGGAGEQFF; v_call: TRBV12-3/TRBV12-4; clone_size: .; j_call: TRBJ2-1
cdr3_aa: CASSLNPPGRGPYNEQFF; v_call: TRBV12-3/TRBV12-4; clone_size: .; j_call: TRBJ2-1
cdr3_aa: CASSRSGSSQETQYF; v_call: TRBV3-1; clone_size: .; j_call: TRBJ2-5
cdr3_aa: CASSYLWAAHGGFSNEQFF; v_call: TRBV4-1; clone_size: .; j_call: TRBJ2-1
cdr3_aa: CASSLQGQTSYEQYF; v_call: TRBV4-2; clone_size: .; j_call: TRBJ2-7
cdr3_aa: CAWRYNRGRDTEAFF; v_call: TRBV30; clone_size: .; j_call: TRBJ1-1
cdr3_aa: CASSLGLVGLDTQYF; v_call: TRBV5-1; clone_size: .; j_call: TRBJ2-3
cdr3_aa: CASSFGLSGNTIYF; v_call: TRBV12-3/TRBV12-4; clone_size: .; j_call: TRBJ1-3
cdr3_aa: CASSQRYGLAHTDTQYF; v_call: TRBV3-1; clone_size: .; j_call: TRBJ2-3
cdr3_aa: CASRVESYEQYF; v_call: TRBV21-1; clone_size: .; j_call: TRBJ2-7
cdr3_aa: CASSIEVWMEQFF; v_call: TRBV19; clone_size: .; j_call: TRBJ2-1
cdr3_aa: CASSRPDRGRYEQYF; v_call: TRBV12-3/TRBV12-4; clone_size: .; j_call: TRBJ2-7
cdr3_aa: CASSPGQQYQETQYF; v_call: TRBV9; clone_size: .; j_call: TRBJ2-5
cdr3_aa: CASSLDGQEDYEQYF; v_call: TRBV5-1; clone_size: .; j_call: TRBJ2-7
cdr3_aa: CASSQARMGTDTQYF; v_call: TRBV3-1; clone_size: .; j_call: TRBJ2-3